This TCR beta chain was recovered during a study of neurological immune-mediated disorders. TCRdb reprocessed the 5' RACE reads with MiXCR, giving one entry per CDR3 protein. The data show about 66,000 distinct CDR3 sequences, 3.5% to 5% seen once. The CDR3 totals 15 residues. With 5 bases removed from V and 8 bases from J, the gap between germline ends came to 19 bases. Germline values: CDR1 SGHAT, CDR2 FQNNGV. At least ten counts were recorded for this clonotype. The receptor was isolated from a man aged 30 to 39 with multiple sclerosis. The specimen was PBMCs. The rearrangement links TRBV11-2 to TRBJ2-1; TRBD1 might be the D (5 bases). The CDR3 loop reads CASSPKGNVVDEQFF. The CDR3 DNA follows: TGTGCCAGCAGCCCGAAGGGGAATGTGGTCGATGAGCAGTTCTTC.